This TCR beta chain emerged from a study of vaccination and CD4 T cells after COVID-19. The overall study: Two doses of either BNT162b2 or mRNA-1273 vaccine went to participants. Researchers treated cells with overlapping spike peptides taken from SARS-CoV-2, HCoV-NL63, HCoV-OC43 and HCoV-229E.

Broader study findings: Only after vaccination were a median approximately 88% of convalescents' reactive clones seen.

Looked up from germline, CDR1 is GTSNPN and CDR2 is SVGIG (reference sequence). The germline V and J ends were trimmed by 0 bases and 4 bases, with 18 bases remaining between them. The CDR3 runs 16 residues. Documented treatment: approximately 9-day PBMC culture with coronavirus spike peptide pools or control peptides (ViraFEST assay). ViraFEST expanded antigen-specific T cells with peptide pools, then sequenced TCRs. For this clonotype: Its specificity is not known.

CD4+ T cells that had been cultured provided DNA sequenced with the Oncomine TCR Beta short-read assay. Each CDR3 protein gets one entry after TCRdb re-called the PCR reads with MiXCR. The sample contains 25,000 or so distinct CDR3 sequences, roughly 44% of which appear only once. The sample here was CD4+ T cells from blood, cultured in vitro, taken before SARS-CoV-2 vaccination. The sequence derives from a human donor who received a COVID-19 vaccine. The chain has TRBV30 and TRBJ1-2; no reliable D call. CDR3 bases: TGTGCCTGGAGTGTATTGGCCTCGACCTTCGGCTATGGCTACACCTTC. It translates to CAWSVLASTFGYGYTF. Variable domain in full (rest from reference TRBV30 and TRBJ1-2): SQTIHQWPATLVQPVGSPLSLECTVEGTSNPNLYWYRQAAGRGLQLLFYSVGIGQISSEVPQNLSASRPQDRQFILSSKKLLLSDSGFYLCAWSVLASTFGYGYTFGSGTRLTVV.